The 29 T cell receptor beta chains below all came from one sample that was sequenced in a study of PD-L1 blockade in urothelial cancer. Data came from immunoSEQ multiplex PCR; TCRdb stores just in-frame clones and leaves some out. Of about 84,000 clones listed, roughly 87% are singletons. Material: PBMCs, obtained around atezolizumab (anti-PD-L1) treatment. All receptors come from a man between 65 and 85 years old with urothelial cancer.

CDR3 sequence (DNA): TGTGCCAGCAGCGTTCAACAGGGGCGGAACACCATATATTTT. As protein: CASSVQQGRNTIYF. This chain links TRBV11-2 with TRBJ1-3, with 7 bases that match TRBD1. CDR1 and CDR2 (germline): SGHAT, FQNNGV. The CDR3 has 14 residues. Germline trimming cut 5 bases from V and 7 bases from J; bases unmatched to any gene: 8.

The chain employs TRBV6-5 and TRBJ1-1; TRBD1 is a possible D gene (6 bases). The V end lost 4 bases, the J end lost 6 bases, and 18 bases lay between the germline ends. The CDR3 is made up of 15 amino acids. Germline CDR1 and CDR2: MNHEY and SVGAGI. The CDR3 bases are TGTGCCAGCAGTTCCGCAAGGGACAAATCGGCTGAAGCTTTCTTT. It is translated as CASSSARDKSAEAFF.

V usage is TRBV15 and J usage is TRBJ2-7; TRBD1 might be the D (6 bases). Trimming removed 2 bases from V and 4 bases from J, with 9 bases in between. The CDR3 is 13 amino acids. CDR1 is LNHNV, CDR2 YYDKDF, per germline (reference sequence). The CDR3 region has the DNA TGTGCCACCAGCAGACAGGGACAATACGAGCAGTACTTC. It is translated as CATSRQGQYEQYF.

The CDR3 reads CASSQPTGYNEQFF. CDR3 nucleotides: TGTGCCAGCAGCCAACCGACAGGTTACAATGAGCAGTTCTTC. The rearrangement joins TRBV4-2 to TRBJ2-1; a possible D gene is TRBD1 (6 bases). Germline V gene data show CDR1 as LGHNA and CDR2 as YNFKEQ. V dropped 2 bases and J dropped 4 bases, with 9 bases sitting between them. This CDR3 is built from 14 residues.

DNA for the CDR3: TGCGCCAGCAGCAACGGACTAGGTTACGAGCAGTACTTC. Its protein product is CASSNGLGYEQYF. The genes are TRBV5-1 and TRBJ2-7, with TRBD2 identical over 7 bases. Germline loops: CDR1 SGHRS, CDR2 YFSETQ. Losses at the gene ends were 4 bases for V and 4 bases for J; bases not matched to a gene: 5. This CDR3 is 13 amino acids long. Full variable domain (missing parts from reference TRBV5-1 and TRBJ2-7): KAGVTQTPRYLIKTRGQQVTLSCSPISGHRSVSWYQQTPGQGLQFLFEYFSETQRNKGNFPGRFSGRQFSNSRSEMNVSTLELGDSALYLCASSNGLGYEQYFGPGTRLTVT.

The chain recombines TRBV5-1 with TRBJ2-2; TRBD2 agrees at 9 bases. The CDR3 consists of 16 residues. Losses at the gene ends were 4 bases for V and 5 bases for J; bases not matched to a gene: 9. The germline gives CDR1 SGHRS, CDR2 YFSETQ. The DNA of the CDR3 is TGCGCCAGCAGCCTTCTGACTAGCGGAGCTACCGGGGAGCTGTTTTTT. Protein product: CASSLLTSGATGELFF.

The chain carries TRBV7-2 and TRBJ2-7; 7 positions match TRBD2. Germline V gene sequence: CDR1 SGHTA, CDR2 FQGNSA. The V segment lost 5 bases and the J segment 7 bases; nucleotides outside the gene matches: 14. The CDR3 extends over 15 amino acids. The CDR3 DNA sequence: TGTGCCAGCAGCACGAACAGCGGGGCGTCGGAAGAGCAGTACTTC. This translates into CASSTNSGASEEQYF.

J is TRBJ2-7 and V is TRBV19; D possibly corresponds to TRBD1 (6 bases). V was clipped by 5 bases and J by 0 bases, with 14 bases between them. Germline CDR1 and CDR2: LNHDA and SQIVND (reference sequence). This CDR3 has 15 amino acids. The CDR3 region has the DNA TGTGCCAGTAGTCCGGTTGGGGGCGGCTCCTACGAGCAGTACTTC. It specifies CASSPVGGGSYEQYF.

This chain links TRBV7-9 with TRBJ2-1, with 8 bases identical to TRBD2. In germline, CDR1 is SEHNR, CDR2 FQNEAQ (reference sequence). The CDR3 runs 17 residues. V dropped 1 base and J dropped 7; count of bases not matched to a gene: 12. For the CDR3, the DNA is TGTGCCAGCAGCTTAGAGATTGCGCGGGAGGACCTAAATGAGCAGTTCTTC. Translated: CASSLEIAREDLNEQFF. Complete variable domain (other parts from reference TRBV7-9 and TRBJ2-1): DTGVSQNPRHKITKRGQNVTFRCDPISEHNRLYWYRQTLGQGPEFLTYFQNEAQLEKSRLLSDRFSAERPKGSFSTLEIQRTEQGDSAMYLCASSLEIAREDLNEQFFGPGTRLTVL.

This sequence joins TRBV11-3 and TRBJ2-1; 14 bases map to TRBD2. The CDR3 loop spans 17 amino acids. The trim removed 5 bases at V and 9 bases at J, leaving 12 bases unmatched. Germline V gene sequence: CDR1 SGHNT, CDR2 YENEEA. As DNA, the CDR3 is TGTGCCAGCAGCAACTCCGGGACTAGCGGGAGTTTGGCTGAGCAGTTCTTC. It specifies CASSNSGTSGSLAEQFF.

The CDR3, as DNA: TGTGCCAGCAGTATGACAGGCAACTATGGCTACACCTTC. Protein product: CASSMTGNYGYTF. The chain combines TRBV6-5 with TRBJ1-2, with a tentative D call TRBD1 (6 bases). The CDR3 loop spans 13 amino acids. Germline values: CDR1 MNHEY, CDR2 SVGAGI. Trimming stripped 5 bases from V and 2 bases from J, with 9 bases between.

This rearrangement joins TRBV2 to TRBJ2-2; 9 bases line up with TRBD2. J was trimmed by 3 bases and V by 5 bases; bases with no gene match: 4. Per germline, CDR1 SNHLY and CDR2 FYNNEI. This CDR3 spans 15 amino acids. CDR3 protein: CASSLAGVDTGELFF. The DNA of the CDR3 is TGTGCCAGCAGTTTAGCGGGAGTCGACACCGGGGAGCTGTTTTTT.

The V gene is TRBV6-1, the J gene TRBJ2-1; D is possibly TRBD1 (6 bases). The germline gives CDR1 MNHNS, CDR2 SASEGT. This CDR3 has 16 residues. Deletions cut 4 bases from V and 0 bases from J, with 13 bases between. DNA for the CDR3: TGTGCCAGCAGTGTATCCAGGGGCCGCTCCTACAATGAGCAGTTCTTC. Its protein is CASSVSRGRSYNEQFF.

The V call is TRBV10-3, the J call TRBJ2-1; 9 nucleotides align to TRBD2. Germline lookup yields CDR1 ENHRY and CDR2 SYGVKD. The CDR3 runs 17 residues. J was trimmed by 5 bases and V by 0 bases; bases with no gene match: 8. DNA of the CDR3: TGTGCCATCAGTGAGTCAGCGGGACTAGCATCTCACAATGAGCAGTTCTTC. This codes for CAISESAGLASHNEQFF.

This sequence joins TRBV7-8 and TRBJ2-3; 12 positions agree with TRBD2. The CDR3 loop spans 15 amino acids. Germline V gene data show CDR1 as SGHVS and CDR2 as FQNEAQ. The ends lost 2 bases at V and 4 bases at J; junction bases unmatched: 1. CDR3 bases: TGTGCCAGCAGCTTAACTAGCGGGGGGTCAGATACGCAGTATTTT. Protein sequence: CASSLTSGGSDTQYF.

By its share, this clone is medium-sized. This sequence joins TRBV7-9 and TRBJ2-7; 11 nucleotides line up with TRBD2. Germline CDR1 and CDR2: SEHNR and FQNEAQ (reference sequence). Trimming took 0 bases from V and 6 from J; bases not matched to a gene: 4. There are 15 residues in the CDR3. The CDR3 coding sequence is TGTGCCAGCAGCTTAGCTAGCGGGAGGGCCCTCGAGCAGTACTTC. Translating it yields CASSLASGRALEQYF.

This chain connects TRBV5-6 to TRBJ2-7; 7 bases are shared with TRBD2. This CDR3 has 15 residues. Germline V gene sequence: CDR1 SGHDT, CDR2 YYEEEE. With V trimmed by 4 bases and J by 3 bases, 10 bases remained unmatched. This chain's CDR3 is CASSHSGREGYEQYF. The CDR3 region has the DNA TGTGCCAGCAGCCACTCTGGGAGGGAAGGCTACGAGCAGTACTTC.

This clone was seen more than once but under ten times. V is TRBV11-2 and J is TRBJ2-7; 8 nucleotides match TRBD2. The CDR3 runs to 13 residues. V trimming: 4 bases; J trimming: 6 bases; junction bases outside the gene matches: 5. CDR1 is SGHAT and CDR2 is FQNNGV in the germline V gene. CDR3 sequence (DNA): TGTGCCAGCAGCTCCGGGACTAGTCGCGAGCAGTACTTC. Translating it yields CASSSGTSREQYF. Complete variable domain (other parts from reference TRBV11-2 and TRBJ2-7): EAGVAQSPRYKIIEKRQSVAFWCNPISGHATLYWYQQILGQGPKLLIQFQNNGVVDDSQLPKDRFSAERLKGVDSTLKIQPAKLEDSAVYLCASSSGTSREQYFGPGTRLTVT.

The rearrangement uses TRBV9 and TRBJ2-2; maybe TRBD2 (5 bases). The CDR3 runs 14 residues. Germline V gene lookup returns CDR1 SGDLS and CDR2 YYNGEE. V was shortened by 0 bases and J by 5 bases, with 8 bases between the two germline ends. CDR3 nucleotides: TGTGCCAGCAGCGTAGTGTCGGGGACCGGGGAGCTGTTTTTT. This sequence encodes CASSVVSGTGELFF.

This clone was picked up a small number of times. This CDR3 is CASSQLTAWMGEQYF. CDR3 bases: TGTGCCAGCAGCCAACTGACAGCCTGGATGGGCGAGCAGTACTTC. J is TRBJ2-7 and V is TRBV14; the D gene is possibly TRBD1 (5 bases). The V end lost 2 bases, the J end lost 6 bases, and 17 bases lay between the germline ends. Germline CDR1 is SGHDN and CDR2 is FVKESK. This CDR3 has 15 residues.

The table lists this clone with a count of one. V usage is TRBV18 and J usage is TRBJ1-2; a weak D match, TRBD1 (6 bases). Trimming left V 3 bases short and J 8 bases short, with 10 bases between. Germline loops: CDR1 KGHSH, CDR2 LQKENI. The CDR3 is 12 residues long. DNA of the CDR3: TGTGCCAGCTCACCCGACAGGTCGGGCTACACCTTC. Encoded protein: CASSPDRSGYTF.

The chain is built from TRBV14 and TRBJ2-6, with D tentatively TRBD1 (6 bases). The germline V gene has CDR1 SGHDN and CDR2 FVKESK. The CDR3 sequence is 15 residues long. V dropped 4 bases and J dropped 2 bases, with 9 bases sitting between them. CDR3 DNA: TGTGCCAGCAGCCCACAGGGTCCTGGGGCCAACGTCCTGACTTTC. As protein: CASSPQGPGANVLTF.

The rearrangement joins TRBV11-2 to TRBJ2-3; no definite D call. Germline V gives CDR1 SGHAT, CDR2 FQNNGV. Trimming pared 0 bases from V and 0 bases from J, leaving 4 bases between. CDR3 length: 14 residues. The CDR3 region has the DNA TGTGCCAGCAGCTTAGATCGGAGCACAGATACGCAGTATTTT. Its translation: CASSLDRSTDTQYF. The variable domain in full, with the rest retrieved from reference TRBV11-2 and TRBJ2-3, is EAGVAQSPRYKIIEKRQSVAFWCNPISGHATLYWYQQILGQGPKLLIQFQNNGVVDDSQLPKDRFSAERLKGVDSTLKIQPAKLEDSAVYLCASSLDRSTDTQYFGPGTRLTVL.

The chain links TRBV19 to TRBJ1-1; a weak D match, TRBD1 (5 bases). The CDR3 length is 14 residues. Trimming took off 5 bases at V and 5 bases at J, with 15 bases between the two ends. Per the germline V gene, CDR1 is LNHDA and CDR2 is SQIVND (reference sequence). The DNA of the CDR3 is TGTGCCAGTAGTCTCGGGGGAGAGGCTACTGAAGCTTTCTTT. It specifies CASSLGGEATEAFF.

Details on this clone: Germline is not matched at one junction end, which may reflect a read error. The chain couples TRBV5-4 to TRBJ2-2; TRBD1 agrees at 9 bases. Germline assignment: CDR1 SGHNT and CDR2 YYREEE (reference sequence). The CDR3 has 16 amino acids. CDR3 protein: CASSLAQGANTGELFF. In nucleotides, the CDR3 is TGTGCCAGCAGTTTGGCACAGGGGGCAAACACCGGGGAGCTGTTTTTT.

The genes are TRBV27 and TRBJ1-2; TRBD1 agrees at 9 bases. This CDR3 is built from 13 residues. Unmatched junction bases numbered 6, after V lost 5 bases and J lost 8 bases. CDR1 and CDR2 (germline): MNHEY, SMNVEV (reference sequence). CDR3 nucleotides: TGTGCCAGCAGTGCCGGACAGGGGAAGGGCTACACCTTC. It yields the protein CASSAGQGKGYTF.

This chain uses TRBV7-2 with TRBJ1-2, with TRBD1 matching 8 bases. Germline V CDR1 and CDR2: SGHTA, FQGNSA. J gave up 8 bases and V 7 bases, and 15 bases lay outside the gene matches. The CDR3 is made up of 15 amino acids. Written as DNA, the CDR3 is TGTGCCAGCACCCTCCTCGGACAGGGCGAGGGCGGCTACACCTTC. It specifies CASTLLGQGEGGYTF.

The chain has TRBV6-6 and TRBJ2-3; possible D gene TRBD2, 5 bases. CDR1 and CDR2 from the germline V gene are MNHNY and SVGAGI (reference sequence). V dropped 7 bases and J dropped 2 bases, with 10 bases sitting between them. This CDR3 contains 13 residues. The CDR3 loop reads CASTSPYTDTQYF. The DNA for the CDR3 is TGTGCCAGCACTAGCCCTTACACAGATACGCAGTATTTT.

This chain joins TRBV5-1 and TRBJ2-7; D may be TRBD2 (5 bases). V was pared by 4 bases and J by 2 bases, with 13 bases between. The CDR3 is 14 residues long. Germline V gene lookup returns CDR1 SGHRS and CDR2 YFSETQ. The DNA of the CDR3 is TGCGCCAGCAGCCGGGGTGCAGCTACCTACGAGCAGTACTTC. This sequence encodes CASSRGAATYEQYF.